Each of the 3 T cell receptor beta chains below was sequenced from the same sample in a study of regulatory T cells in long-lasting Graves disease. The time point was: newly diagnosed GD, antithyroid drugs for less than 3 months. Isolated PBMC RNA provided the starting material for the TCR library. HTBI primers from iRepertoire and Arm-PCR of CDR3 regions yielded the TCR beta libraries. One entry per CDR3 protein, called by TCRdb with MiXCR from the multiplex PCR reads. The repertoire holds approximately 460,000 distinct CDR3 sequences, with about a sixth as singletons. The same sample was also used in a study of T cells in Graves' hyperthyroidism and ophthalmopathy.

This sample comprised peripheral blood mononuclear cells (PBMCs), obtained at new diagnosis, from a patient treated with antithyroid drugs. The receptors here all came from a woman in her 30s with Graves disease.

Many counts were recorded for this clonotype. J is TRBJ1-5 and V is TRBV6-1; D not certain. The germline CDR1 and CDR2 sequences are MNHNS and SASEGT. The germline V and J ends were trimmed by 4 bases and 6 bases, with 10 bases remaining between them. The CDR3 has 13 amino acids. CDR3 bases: TGTGCCAGCAGTGTGGGTTTCGGTCAGCCCCAGCATTTT. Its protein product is CASSVGFGQPQHF.

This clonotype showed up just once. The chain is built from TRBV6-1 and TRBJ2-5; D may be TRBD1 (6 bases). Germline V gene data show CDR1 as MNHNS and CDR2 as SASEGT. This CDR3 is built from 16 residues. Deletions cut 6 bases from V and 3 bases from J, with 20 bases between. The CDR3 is CASSPSGQTRKETQYF. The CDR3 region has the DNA TGTGCCAGCAGCCCCTCGGGACAAACTCGAAAAGAGACCCAGTACTTC.

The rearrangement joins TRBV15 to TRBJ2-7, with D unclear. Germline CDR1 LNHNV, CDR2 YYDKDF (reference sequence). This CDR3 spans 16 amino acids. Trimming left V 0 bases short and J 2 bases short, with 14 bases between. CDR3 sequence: CATSREYEANAYEQYF. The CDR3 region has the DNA TGTGCCACCAGCAGAGAATACGAGGCCAATGCCTACGAGCAGTACTTC.